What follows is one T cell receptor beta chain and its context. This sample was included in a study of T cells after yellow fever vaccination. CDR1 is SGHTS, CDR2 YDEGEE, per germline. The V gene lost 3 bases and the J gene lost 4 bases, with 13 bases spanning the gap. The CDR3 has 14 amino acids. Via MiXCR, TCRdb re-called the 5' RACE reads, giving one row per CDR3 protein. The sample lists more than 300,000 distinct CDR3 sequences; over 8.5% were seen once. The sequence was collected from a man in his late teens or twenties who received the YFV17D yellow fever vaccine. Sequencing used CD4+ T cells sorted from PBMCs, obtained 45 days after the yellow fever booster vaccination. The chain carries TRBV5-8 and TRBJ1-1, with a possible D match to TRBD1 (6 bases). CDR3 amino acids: CASSWRIGGTEAFF. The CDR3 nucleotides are TGTGCCAGCAGCTGGAGAATAGGGGGCACTGAAGCTTTCTTT.